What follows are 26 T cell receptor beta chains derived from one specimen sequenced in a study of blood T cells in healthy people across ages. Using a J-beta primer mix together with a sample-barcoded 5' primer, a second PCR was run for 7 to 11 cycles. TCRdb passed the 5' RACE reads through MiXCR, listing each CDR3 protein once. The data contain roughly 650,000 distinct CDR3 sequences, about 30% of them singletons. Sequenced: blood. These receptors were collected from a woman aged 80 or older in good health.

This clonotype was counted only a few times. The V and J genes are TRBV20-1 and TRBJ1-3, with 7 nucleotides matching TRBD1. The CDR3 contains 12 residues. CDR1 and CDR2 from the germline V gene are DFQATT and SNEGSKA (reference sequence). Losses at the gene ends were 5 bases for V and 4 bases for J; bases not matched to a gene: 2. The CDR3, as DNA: TGCAGTGCTGGGACAGACGGAAACACCATATATTTT. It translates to CSAGTDGNTIYF.

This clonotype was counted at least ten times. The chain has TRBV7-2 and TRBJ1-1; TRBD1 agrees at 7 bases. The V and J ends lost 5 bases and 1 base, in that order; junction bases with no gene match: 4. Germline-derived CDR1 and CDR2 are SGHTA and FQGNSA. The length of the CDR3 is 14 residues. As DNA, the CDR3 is TGTGCCAGCAGCGCCCGACAGGGGAACACTGAAGCTTTCTTT. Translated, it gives CASSARQGNTEAFF.

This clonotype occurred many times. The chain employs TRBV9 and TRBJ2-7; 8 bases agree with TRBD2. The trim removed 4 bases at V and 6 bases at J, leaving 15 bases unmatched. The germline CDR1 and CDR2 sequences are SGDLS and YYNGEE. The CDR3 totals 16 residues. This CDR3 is CASSPGHNGGAGEQYF. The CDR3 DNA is TGTGCCAGCAGCCCCGGACATAACGGGGGGGCCGGCGAGCAGTACTTC.

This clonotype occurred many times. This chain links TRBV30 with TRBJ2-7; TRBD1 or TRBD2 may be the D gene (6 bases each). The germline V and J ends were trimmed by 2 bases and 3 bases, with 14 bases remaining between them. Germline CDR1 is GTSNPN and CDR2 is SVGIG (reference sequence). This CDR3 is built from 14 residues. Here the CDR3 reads CAWSSGGQIYEQYF. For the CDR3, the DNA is TGTGCCTGGAGTTCTGGGGGGCAAATCTACGAGCAGTACTTC.

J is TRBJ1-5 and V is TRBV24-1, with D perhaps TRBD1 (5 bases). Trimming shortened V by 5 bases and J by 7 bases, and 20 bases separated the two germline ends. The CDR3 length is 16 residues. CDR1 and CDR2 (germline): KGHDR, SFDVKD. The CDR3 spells CATSGRGGTEGQPQHF. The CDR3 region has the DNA TGTGCCACCAGTGGTAGGGGTGGTACCGAGGGGCAGCCCCAGCATTTT.

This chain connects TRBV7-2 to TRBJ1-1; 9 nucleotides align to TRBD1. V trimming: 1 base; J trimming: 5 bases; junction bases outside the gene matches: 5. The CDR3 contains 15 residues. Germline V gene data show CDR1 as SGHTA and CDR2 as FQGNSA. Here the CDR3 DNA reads TGTGCCAGCAGCTTAGGGGGACAGGGAAGGACTGAAGCTTTCTTT. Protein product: CASSLGGQGRTEAFF. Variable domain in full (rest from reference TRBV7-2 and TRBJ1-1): GAGVSQSPSNKVTEKGKDVELRCDPISGHTALYWYRQSLGQGLEFLIYFQGNSAPDKSGLPSDRFSAERTGGSVSTLTIQRTQQEDSAVYLCASSLGGQGRTEAFFGQGTRLTVV.

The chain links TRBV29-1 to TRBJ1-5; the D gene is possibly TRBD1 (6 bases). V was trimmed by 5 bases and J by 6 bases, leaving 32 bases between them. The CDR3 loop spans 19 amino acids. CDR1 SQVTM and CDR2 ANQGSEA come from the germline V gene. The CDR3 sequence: CSVLEGLPSRGGTGQPQHF. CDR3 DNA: TGCAGCGTTCTGGAAGGTCTCCCCTCCAGGGGAGGTACGGGTCAGCCCCAGCATTTT.

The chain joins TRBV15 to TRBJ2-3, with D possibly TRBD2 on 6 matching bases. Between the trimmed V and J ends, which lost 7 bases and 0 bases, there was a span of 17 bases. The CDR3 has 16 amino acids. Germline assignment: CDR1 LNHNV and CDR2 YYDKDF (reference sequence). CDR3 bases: TGTGCCACCATCAACGACGGACTACCCAGCACAGATACGCAGTATTTT. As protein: CATINDGLPSTDTQYF.

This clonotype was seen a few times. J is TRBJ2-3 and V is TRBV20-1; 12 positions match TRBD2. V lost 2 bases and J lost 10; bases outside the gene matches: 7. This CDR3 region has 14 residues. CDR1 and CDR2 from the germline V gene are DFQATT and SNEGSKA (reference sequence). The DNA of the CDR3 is TGCAGTGCTAGAAACCTAGCGGGGGGGTTAGCGCAGTATTTT. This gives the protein CSARNLAGGLAQYF.

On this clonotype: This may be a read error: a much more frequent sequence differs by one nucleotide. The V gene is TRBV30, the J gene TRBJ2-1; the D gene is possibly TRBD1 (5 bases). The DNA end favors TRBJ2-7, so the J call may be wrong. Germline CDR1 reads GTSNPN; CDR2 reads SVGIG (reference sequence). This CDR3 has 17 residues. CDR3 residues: CAWKNPKGANSYNEQYF. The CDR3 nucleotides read TGTGCCTGGAAAAACCCGAAAGGGGCCAACTCCTACAATGAGCAGTACTTC.

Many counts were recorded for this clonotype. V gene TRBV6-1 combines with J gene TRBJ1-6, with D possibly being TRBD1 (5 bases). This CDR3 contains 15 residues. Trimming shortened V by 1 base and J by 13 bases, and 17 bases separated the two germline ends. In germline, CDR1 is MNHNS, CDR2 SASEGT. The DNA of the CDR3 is TGTGCCAGCAGTGAAGGTGCGGGACGTTTGTCGCCCCTCCACTTT. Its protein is CASSEGAGRLSPLHF.

The CDR3 DNA reads TGTGCCAGCAGCTTCAATCGATATGAAGACAGCCAGGGACACGACACTGAAGCTTTCTTT. It encodes CASSFNRYEDSQGHDTEAFF. This chain uses TRBV7-8 with TRBJ1-1; maybe TRBD1 (6 bases). The CDR3 extends over 20 amino acids. V lost 3 bases and J 3 bases, leaving 29 bases between the germline ends. Germline V gives CDR1 SGHVS, CDR2 FQNEAQ.

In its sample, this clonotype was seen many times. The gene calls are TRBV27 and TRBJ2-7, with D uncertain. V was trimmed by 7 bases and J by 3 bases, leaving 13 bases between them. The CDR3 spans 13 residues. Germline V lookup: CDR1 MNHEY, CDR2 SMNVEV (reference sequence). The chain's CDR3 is CASKSTHFYEQYF. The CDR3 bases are TGTGCCAGCAAAAGTACACACTTCTACGAGCAGTACTTC.

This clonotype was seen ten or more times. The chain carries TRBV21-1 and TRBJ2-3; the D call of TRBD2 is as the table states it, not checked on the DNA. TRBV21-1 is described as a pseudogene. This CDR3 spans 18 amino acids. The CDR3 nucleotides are TGTGCCAGCAGCAATCAATTCTCTCCCCTAGCGGGGCTGGATACGCAGTATTTT. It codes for CASSNQFSPLAGLDTQYF.

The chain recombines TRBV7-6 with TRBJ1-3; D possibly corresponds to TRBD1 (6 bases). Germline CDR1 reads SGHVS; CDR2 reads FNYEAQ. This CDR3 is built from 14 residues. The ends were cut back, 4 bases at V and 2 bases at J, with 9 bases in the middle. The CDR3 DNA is TGTGCCAGCAGCTCCGGACAGCCTGGAAACACCATATATTTT. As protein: CASSSGQPGNTIYF.

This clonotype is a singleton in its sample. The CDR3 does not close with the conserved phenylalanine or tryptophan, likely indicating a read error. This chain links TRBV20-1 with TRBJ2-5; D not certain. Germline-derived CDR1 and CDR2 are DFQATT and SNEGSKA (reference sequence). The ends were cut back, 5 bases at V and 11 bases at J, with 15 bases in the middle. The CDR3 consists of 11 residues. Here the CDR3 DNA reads TGCAGTGCTCCCCTGATAAATGAGCAGTACTAC. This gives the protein CSAPLINEQYY.

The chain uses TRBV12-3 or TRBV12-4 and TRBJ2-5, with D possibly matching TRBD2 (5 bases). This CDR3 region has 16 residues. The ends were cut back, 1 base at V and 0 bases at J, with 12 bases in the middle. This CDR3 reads CASSLVSSSDQETQYF. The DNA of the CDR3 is TGTGCCAGCAGTTTAGTCTCAAGTAGCGACCAAGAGACCCAGTACTTC.

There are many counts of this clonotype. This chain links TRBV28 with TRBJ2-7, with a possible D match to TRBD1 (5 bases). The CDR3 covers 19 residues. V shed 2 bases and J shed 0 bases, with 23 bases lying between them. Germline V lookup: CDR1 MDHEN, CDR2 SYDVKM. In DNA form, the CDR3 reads TGTGCCAGCAGTTTACCCCCCTTAATCGGCAGGGCCAGCTCCTACGAGCAGTACTTC. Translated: CASSLPPLIGRASSYEQYF. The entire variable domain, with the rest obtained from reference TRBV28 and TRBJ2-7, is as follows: DVKVTQSSRYLVKRTGEKVFLECVQDMDHENMFWYRQDPGLGLRLIYFSYDVKMKEKGDIPEGYSVSREKKERFSLILESASTNQTSMYLCASSLPPLIGRASSYEQYFGPGTRLTVT.

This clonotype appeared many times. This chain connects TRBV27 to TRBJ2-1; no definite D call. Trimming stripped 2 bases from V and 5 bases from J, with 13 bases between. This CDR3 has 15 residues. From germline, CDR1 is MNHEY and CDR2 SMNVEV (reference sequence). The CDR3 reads CASSLKTIVHNEQFF. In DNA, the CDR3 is TGTGCCAGCAGTTTAAAGACCATAGTCCACAATGAGCAGTTCTTC.

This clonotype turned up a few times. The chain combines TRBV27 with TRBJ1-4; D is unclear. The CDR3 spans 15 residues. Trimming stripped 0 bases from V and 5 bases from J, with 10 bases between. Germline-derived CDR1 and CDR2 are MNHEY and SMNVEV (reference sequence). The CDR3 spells CASSLSNRRNEKLFF. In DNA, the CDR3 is TGTGCCAGCAGTTTATCGAACCGCCGGAATGAAAAACTGTTTTTT.

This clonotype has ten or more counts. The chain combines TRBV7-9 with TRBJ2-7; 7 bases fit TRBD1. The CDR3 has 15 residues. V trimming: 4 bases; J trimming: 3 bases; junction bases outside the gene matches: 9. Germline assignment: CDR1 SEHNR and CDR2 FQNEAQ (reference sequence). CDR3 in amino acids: CASSSDSGGLYEQYF. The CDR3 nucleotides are TGTGCCAGCAGCTCAGATTCAGGGGGTCTCTACGAGCAGTACTTC. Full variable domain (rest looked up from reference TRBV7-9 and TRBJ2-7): DTGVSQNPRHKITKRGQNVTFRCDPISEHNRLYWYRQTLGQGPEFLTYFQNEAQLEKSRLLSDRFSAERPKGSFSTLEIQRTEQGDSAMYLCASSSDSGGLYEQYFGPGTRLTVT.

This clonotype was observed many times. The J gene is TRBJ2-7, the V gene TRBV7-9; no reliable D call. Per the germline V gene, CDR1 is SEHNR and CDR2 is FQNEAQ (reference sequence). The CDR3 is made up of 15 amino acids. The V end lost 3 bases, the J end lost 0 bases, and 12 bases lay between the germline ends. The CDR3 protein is CASSLDPGTSYEQYF. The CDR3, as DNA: TGTGCCAGCAGCTTGGATCCCGGAACCTCCTACGAGCAGTACTTC.

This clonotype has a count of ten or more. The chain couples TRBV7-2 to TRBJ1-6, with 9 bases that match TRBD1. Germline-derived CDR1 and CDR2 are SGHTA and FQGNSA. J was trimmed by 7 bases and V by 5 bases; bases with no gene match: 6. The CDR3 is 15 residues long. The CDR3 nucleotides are TGTGCCAGCAGCCCCCCGGGACAGGGAAATTCACCCCTCCACTTT. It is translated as CASSPPGQGNSPLHF.

CDR3 protein: CASSQERPSGKQETQYF. CDR3 sequence (DNA): TGTGCCAGCAGCCAAGAGCGCCCTAGCGGGAAACAAGAGACCCAGTACTTC. This chain connects TRBV14 to TRBJ2-5, with 9 nucleotides matching TRBD2. CDR3 length: 17 residues. The germline V gene has CDR1 SGHDN and CDR2 FVKESK. V was clipped by 0 bases and J by 2 bases; unmatched bases: 7. The complete variable domain, with remaining parts taken from reference TRBV14 and TRBJ2-5, reads EAGVTQFPSHSVIEKGQTVTLRCDPISGHDNLYWYRRVMGKEIKFLLHFVKESKQDESGMPNNRFLAERTGGTYSTLKVQPAELEDSGVYFCASSQERPSGKQETQYFGPGTRLLVL.

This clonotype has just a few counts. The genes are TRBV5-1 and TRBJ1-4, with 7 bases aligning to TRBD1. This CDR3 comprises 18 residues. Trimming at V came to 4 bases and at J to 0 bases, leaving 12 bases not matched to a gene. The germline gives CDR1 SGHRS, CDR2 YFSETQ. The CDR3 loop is CASSEGQYWASTNEKLFF. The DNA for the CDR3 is TGCGCCAGCAGCGAGGGACAGTATTGGGCTTCAACTAATGAAAAACTGTTTTTT.

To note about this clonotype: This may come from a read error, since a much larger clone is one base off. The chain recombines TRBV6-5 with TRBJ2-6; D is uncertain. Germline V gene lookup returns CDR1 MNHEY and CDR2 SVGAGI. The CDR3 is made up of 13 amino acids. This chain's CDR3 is CTTRRSGANVLTF. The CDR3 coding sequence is TGTACCACCCGCAGGTCTGGGGCCAACGTCCTGACTTTC.